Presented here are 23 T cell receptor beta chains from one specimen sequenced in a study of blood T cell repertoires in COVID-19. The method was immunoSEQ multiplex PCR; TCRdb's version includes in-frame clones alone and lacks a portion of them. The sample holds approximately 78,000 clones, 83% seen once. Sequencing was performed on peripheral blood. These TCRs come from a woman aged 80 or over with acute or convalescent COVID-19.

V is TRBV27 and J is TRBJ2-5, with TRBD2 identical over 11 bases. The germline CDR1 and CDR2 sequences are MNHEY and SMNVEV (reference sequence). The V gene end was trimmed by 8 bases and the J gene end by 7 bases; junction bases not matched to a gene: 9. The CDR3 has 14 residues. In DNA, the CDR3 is TGTGCCAGCGTTGGAACTAGCGGGGGAGGGACCCAGTACTTC. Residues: CASVGTSGGGTQYF.

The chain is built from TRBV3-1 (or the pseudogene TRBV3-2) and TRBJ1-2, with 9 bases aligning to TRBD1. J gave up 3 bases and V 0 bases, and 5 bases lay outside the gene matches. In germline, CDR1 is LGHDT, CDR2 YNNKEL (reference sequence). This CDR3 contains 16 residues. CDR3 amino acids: CASSQDRGQGYYGYTF. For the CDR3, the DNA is TGTGCCAGCAGCCAAGATAGGGGACAGGGATACTATGGCTACACCTTC.

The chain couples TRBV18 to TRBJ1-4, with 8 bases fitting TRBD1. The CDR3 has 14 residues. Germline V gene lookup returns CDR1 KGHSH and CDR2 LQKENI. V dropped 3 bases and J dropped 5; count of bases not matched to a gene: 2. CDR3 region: CASSPTGVNEKLFF. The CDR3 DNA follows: TGTGCCAGCTCACCGACAGGGGTCAATGAAAAACTGTTTTTT.

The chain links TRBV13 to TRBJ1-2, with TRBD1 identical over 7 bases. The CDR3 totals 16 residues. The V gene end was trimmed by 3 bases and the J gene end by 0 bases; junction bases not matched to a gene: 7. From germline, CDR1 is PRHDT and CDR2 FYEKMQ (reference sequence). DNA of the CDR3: TGTGCCAGCAGCTTCAATAGCGGGACAGCTAACTATGGCTACACCTTC. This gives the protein CASSFNSGTANYGYTF.

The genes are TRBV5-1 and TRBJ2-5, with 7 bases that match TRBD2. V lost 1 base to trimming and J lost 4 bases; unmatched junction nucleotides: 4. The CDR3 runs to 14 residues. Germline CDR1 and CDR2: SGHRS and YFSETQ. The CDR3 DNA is TGCGCCAGCAGCTTGTTTGGACTAGGAGAGACCCAGTACTTC. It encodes CASSLFGLGETQYF.

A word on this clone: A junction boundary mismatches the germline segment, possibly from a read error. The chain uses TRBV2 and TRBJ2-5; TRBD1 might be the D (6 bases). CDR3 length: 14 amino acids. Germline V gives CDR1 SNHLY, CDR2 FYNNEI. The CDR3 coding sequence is TGTGCCACCAGTAAGGGGGTGTTACAAGAGACCCAGTACTTC. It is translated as CATSKGVLQETQYF.

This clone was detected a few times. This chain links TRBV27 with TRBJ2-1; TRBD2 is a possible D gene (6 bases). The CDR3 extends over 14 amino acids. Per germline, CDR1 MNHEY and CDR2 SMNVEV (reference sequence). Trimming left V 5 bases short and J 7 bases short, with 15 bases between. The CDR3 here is CASSPGGAYNEQFF. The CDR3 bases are TGTGCCAGCAGTCCCGGAGGGGCGTATAATGAGCAGTTCTTC.

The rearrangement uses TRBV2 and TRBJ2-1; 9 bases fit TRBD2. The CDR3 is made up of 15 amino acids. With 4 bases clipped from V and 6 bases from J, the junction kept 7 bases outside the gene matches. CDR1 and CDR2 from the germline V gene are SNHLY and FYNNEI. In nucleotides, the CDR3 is TGTGCCAGCAGTGTAGGGGCGGGAGGGCTCAATGAGCAGTTCTTC. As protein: CASSVGAGGLNEQFF.

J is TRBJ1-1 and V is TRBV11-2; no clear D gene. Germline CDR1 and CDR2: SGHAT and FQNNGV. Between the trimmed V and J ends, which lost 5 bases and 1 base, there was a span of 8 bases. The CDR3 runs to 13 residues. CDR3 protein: CASSPTQNTEAFF. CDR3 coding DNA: TGTGCCAGCAGCCCGACTCAGAACACTGAAGCTTTCTTT.

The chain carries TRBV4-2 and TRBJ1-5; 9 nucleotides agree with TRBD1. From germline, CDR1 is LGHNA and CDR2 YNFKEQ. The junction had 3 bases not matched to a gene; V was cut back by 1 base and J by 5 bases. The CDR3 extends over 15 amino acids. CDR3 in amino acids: CASSQGTGDYQPQHF. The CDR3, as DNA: TGTGCCAGCAGCCAAGGGACAGGGGATTATCAGCCCCAGCATTTT.

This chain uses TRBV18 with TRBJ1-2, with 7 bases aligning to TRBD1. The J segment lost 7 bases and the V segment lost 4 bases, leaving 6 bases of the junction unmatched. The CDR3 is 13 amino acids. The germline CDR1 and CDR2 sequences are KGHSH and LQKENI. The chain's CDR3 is CASSLGQAGGYTF. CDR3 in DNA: TGTGCCAGCTCACTAGGACAGGCGGGTGGCTACACCTTC.

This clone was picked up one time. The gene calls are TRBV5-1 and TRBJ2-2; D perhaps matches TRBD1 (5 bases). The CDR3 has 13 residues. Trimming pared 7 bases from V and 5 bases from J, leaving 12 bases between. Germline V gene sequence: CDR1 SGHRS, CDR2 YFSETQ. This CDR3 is CASRQGPTGELFF. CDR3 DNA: TGCGCCAGCCGCCAGGGCCCGACCGGGGAGCTGTTTTTT.

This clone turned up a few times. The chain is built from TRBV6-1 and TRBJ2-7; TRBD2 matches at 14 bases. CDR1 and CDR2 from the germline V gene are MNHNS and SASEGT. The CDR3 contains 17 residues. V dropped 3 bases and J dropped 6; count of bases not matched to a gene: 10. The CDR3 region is CASSEGPLGLAGGEQYF. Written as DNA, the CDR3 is TGTGCCAGCAGTGAGGGACCCCTCGGACTAGCGGGAGGCGAGCAGTACTTC.

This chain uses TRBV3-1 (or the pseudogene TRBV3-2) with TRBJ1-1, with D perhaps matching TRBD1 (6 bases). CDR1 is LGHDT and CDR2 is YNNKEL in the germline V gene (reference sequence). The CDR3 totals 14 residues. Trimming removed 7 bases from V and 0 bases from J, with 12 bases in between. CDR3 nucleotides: TGTGCCAGCACCCAGTGGGGGCTGAACACTGAAGCTTTCTTT. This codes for CASTQWGLNTEAFF.

CDR3 sequence: CASSYQGGTDTQYF. The CDR3 nucleotides read TGTGCCAGCAGCTACCAAGGGGGCACAGATACGCAGTATTTT. The chain is built from TRBV7-3 and TRBJ2-3, with D tentatively TRBD1 (5 bases). V was clipped by 4 bases and J by 1 base, with 9 bases between them. Per the germline V gene, CDR1 is SGHTA and CDR2 is FQGTGA. CDR3 length: 14 amino acids.

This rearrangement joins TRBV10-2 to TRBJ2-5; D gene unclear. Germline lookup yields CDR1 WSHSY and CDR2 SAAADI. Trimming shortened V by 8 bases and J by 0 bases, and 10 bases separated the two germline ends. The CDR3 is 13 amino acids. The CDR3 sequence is CASRGPNQETQYF. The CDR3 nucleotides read TGCGCCAGCCGTGGGCCAAACCAAGAGACCCAGTACTTC.

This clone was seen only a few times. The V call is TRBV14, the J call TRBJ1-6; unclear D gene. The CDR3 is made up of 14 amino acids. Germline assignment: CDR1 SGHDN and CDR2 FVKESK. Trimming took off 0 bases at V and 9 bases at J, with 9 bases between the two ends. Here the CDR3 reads CASSQDLRSSPLHF. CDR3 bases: TGTGCCAGCAGCCAAGACCTCCGGAGTTCACCCCTCCACTTT.

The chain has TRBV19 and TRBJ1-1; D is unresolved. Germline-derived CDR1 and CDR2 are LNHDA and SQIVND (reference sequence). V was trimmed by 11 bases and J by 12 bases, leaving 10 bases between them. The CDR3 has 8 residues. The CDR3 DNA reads TGTGCCGTAGGGAGGACTTTCTTT. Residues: CAVGRTFF.

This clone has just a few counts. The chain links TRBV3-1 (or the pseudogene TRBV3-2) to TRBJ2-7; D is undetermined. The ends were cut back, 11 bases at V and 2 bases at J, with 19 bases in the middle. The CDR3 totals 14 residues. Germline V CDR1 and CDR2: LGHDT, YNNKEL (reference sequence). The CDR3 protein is CAVLSPVFPYEQYF. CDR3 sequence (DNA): TGTGCCGTCCTATCGCCCGTGTTCCCCTACGAGCAGTACTTC.

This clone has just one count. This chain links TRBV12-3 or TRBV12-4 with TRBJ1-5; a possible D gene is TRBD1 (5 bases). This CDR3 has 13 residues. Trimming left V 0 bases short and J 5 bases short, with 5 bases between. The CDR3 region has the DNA TGTGCCAGCAGTTTAGCCAGGGATCAGCCCCAGCATTTT. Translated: CASSLARDQPQHF.

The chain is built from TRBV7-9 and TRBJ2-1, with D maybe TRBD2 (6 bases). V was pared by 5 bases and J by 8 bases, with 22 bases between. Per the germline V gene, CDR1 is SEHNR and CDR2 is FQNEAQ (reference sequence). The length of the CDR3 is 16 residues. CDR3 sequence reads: CASSLKVVAVDDEQFF. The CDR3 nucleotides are TGTGCCAGCAGCCTCAAGGTGGTAGCGGTCGACGATGAGCAGTTCTTC.

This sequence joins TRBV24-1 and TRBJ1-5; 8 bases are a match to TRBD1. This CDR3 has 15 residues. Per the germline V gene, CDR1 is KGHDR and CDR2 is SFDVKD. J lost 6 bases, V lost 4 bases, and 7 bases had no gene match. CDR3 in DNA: TGTGCCACCAGTGAGGGCGACAGGGGAAGTCAGCCCCAGCATTTT. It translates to CATSEGDRGSQPQHF.

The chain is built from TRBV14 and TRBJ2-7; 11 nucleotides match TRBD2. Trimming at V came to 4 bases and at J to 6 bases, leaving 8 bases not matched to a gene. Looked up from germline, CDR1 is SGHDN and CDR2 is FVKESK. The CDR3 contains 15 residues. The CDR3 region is CASSLLTGTSGEQYF. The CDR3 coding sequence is TGTGCCAGCAGCCTGCTGACCGGGACTAGCGGCGAGCAGTACTTC.